In this sample, the clone carrying this TCR beta chain turned up a few times. Its target is not known. Specified time point: cycle 4 day 1 (C4D1), after less than seven weeks of nivolumab. Every patient experienced relapse after autologous stem cell transplantation, and brentuximab vedotin exposure varied. The germline CDR1 and CDR2 sequences are SGHAT and FQNNGV. The CDR3 consists of 16 residues. Losses at the gene ends were 5 bases for V and 0 bases for J; bases not matched to a gene: 8. The sample is drawn from a study of PD-1 blockade in classical Hodgkin lymphoma. Background on the study: Intravenous nivolumab at 3 mg/kg was given to patients every 2 weeks.

Sequenced by immunoSEQ multiplex PCR; TCRdb stores in-frame clones only, minus some. Of tens of thousands of clones listed, about four fifths were seen once; the top ten hold 20% to 25%. Whole-study results and caveats: By C4D1 there was a significant rise in CD4+ TCR diversity but not in CD8+ TCR diversity. Complete responders had baseline diversity similar to newly diagnosed patients. Possibly reflecting disease activity or prior therapy, repertoire differences have causes that remain undefined.

The chain is built from TRBV11-2 and TRBJ2-3; 7 bases fit TRBD2. Source: peripheral blood mononuclear cells (PBMCs), taken before the fourth cycle of nivolumab. The clonotype was recovered from a human donor with classical Hodgkin lymphoma. CDR3 sequence reads: CASSPRGGVSTDTQYF. The DNA of the CDR3 is TGTGCCAGCAGCCCCCGGGGAGGGGTTAGCACAGATACGCAGTATTTT.